The rows below give T cell receptor beta chains drawn from one sample of a study of control samples from healthy donors and cancer patients. The method was immunoSEQ multiplex PCR; TCRdb's version includes in-frame clones alone and lacks a portion of them. Of around 180,000 clones in the sample, just over 85% were seen once. The source material was blood. All receptors derive from a woman aged 25-40 years in good health. Both conserved end residues are part of each CDR3. Each record gives: D gene, J gene, clone size, V gene, CDR3 length, CDR3 DNA, CDR3 protein. D genes are given only for firm matches. For some rows the clone size is stated as once, few or many, or as a class when expanded; others skip it.

NA | TRBJ2-2 | NA | TRBV27 | 16 | TGTGCCAGCAGTTCGACAGCTACCGCGAACACCGGGGAGCTGTTTTTT | CASSSTATANTGELFF
NA | TRBJ2-5 | NA | TRBV5-6 | 13 | TGTGCCAGCAGCTTTGGCCCAGGAGAGACCCAGTACTTC | CASSFGPGETQYF
NA | TRBJ1-4 | NA | TRBV5-6 | 17 | TGTGCCAGCAGCTTCTCCGGGCCCCCTGCAACTAATGAAAAACTGTTTTTT | CASSFSGPPATNEKLFF
NA | TRBJ1-1 | NA | TRBV5-1 | 12 | TGCGCCAGCAGCTTGGGGAGCACTGAAGCTTTCTTT | CASSLGSTEAFF
NA | TRBJ1-1 | once | TRBV5-8 | 16 | TGTGCCAGCAGCTCCTTATGGACAGACATGAACACTGAAGCTTTCTTT | CASSSLWTDMNTEAFF
NA | TRBJ1-2 | NA | TRBV12-3/TRBV12-4 | 12 | TGTGCCAGCAGTTTATCGGGTATTGGCTACACCTTC | CASSLSGIGYTF
NA | TRBJ1-6 | NA | TRBV10-2 | 13 | TGCGCCAGCAGTGAGCAGGGTAATTCACCCCTCCACTTT | CASSEQGNSPLHF
NA | TRBJ2-3 | NA | TRBV11-2 | 14 | TGTGCCAGCAGCTTAGACAGGGGACAAGATACGCAGTATTTT | CASSLDRGQDTQYF
NA | TRBJ1-1 | once | TRBV29-1 | 13 | TGCAGCGTTGAGTCGGCCATGAACACTGAAGCTTTCTTT | CSVESAMNTEAFF
TRBD1 | TRBJ1-4 | NA | TRBV20-1 | 15 | TGCAGTGCTAGTGGAGGGGGCAGGGCTAATGAAAAACTGTTTTTT | CSASGGGRANEKLFF
NA | TRBJ2-5 | NA | TRBV6-6 | 15 | TGTGCCAGCAGTTACTCTTCGGTAGACCAAGAGACCCAGTACTTC | CASSYSSVDQETQYF
NA | TRBJ2-3 | NA | TRBV4-1 | 16 | TGCGCCAGCAGCCAAGTGGTGGCACTCGGCACAGATACGCAGTATTTT | CASSQVVALGTDTQYF
NA | TRBJ1-5 | once | TRBV24-1 | 14 | TGTGCCACCAGTGAGGGGGGTTCAGGGCAGCCCCAGCATTTT | CATSEGGSGQPQHF
NA | TRBJ2-1 | NA | TRBV5-1 | 14 | TGCGCCAGCAGCTTGGATAACTCCTACAATGAGCAGTTCTTC | CASSLDNSYNEQFF
NA | TRBJ1-5 | NA | TRBV9 | 15 | TGTGCCAGCAGCGTAAGGGGGGGGCTTAATCAGCCCCAGCATTTT | CASSVRGGLNQPQHF
NA | TRBJ2-2 | NA | TRBV5-5 | 15 | TGTGCCAGCAGCCACTTCGGGAGAGCCACCGGGGAGCTGTTTTTT | CASSHFGRATGELFF
TRBD1 | TRBJ1-1 | NA | TRBV6-6 | 14 | TGTGCCAGTTATTACAGGGGGGGGAACACTGAAGCTTTCTTT | CASYYRGGNTEAFF
TRBD2 | TRBJ2-5 | NA | TRBV5-1 | 17 | TGCGCCAGCAGCTTGGGTCAGGTACTAGCGGCTCAAGAGACCCAGTACTTC | CASSLGQVLAAQETQYF
NA | TRBJ2-1 | once | TRBV5-4 | 13 | TGTGCCAGCAGCTTAAAGGTCAACAATGAGCAGTTCTTC | CASSLKVNNEQFF
NA | TRBJ2-7 | few | TRBV6-5 | 14 | TGTGCCAGCAGTTACTCGAGGATCGGGGGCGAGCAGTACTTC | CASSYSRIGGEQYF
NA | TRBJ1-3 | once | TRBV13 | 16 | TGTGCCAGCAGCTTAGATTTGGGGAACTCTGGAAACACCATATATTTT | CASSLDLGNSGNTIYF
NA | TRBJ2-4 | NA | TRBV12-3/TRBV12-4 | 12 | TGTGCCAGCAGCCTACAGGGTCACATTCAGTACTTC | CASSLQGHIQYF
NA | TRBJ1-2 | few | TRBV27 | 13 | TGTGCCAGCAGCCTACGGGGGGCGAGGGGCTACACCTTC | CASSLRGARGYTF
TRBD2 | TRBJ2-7 | NA | TRBV9 | 16 | TGTGCCAGCAGCGTATTTCTGGGACTAGGTCCTCACGAGCAGTACTTC | CASSVFLGLGPHEQYF
TRBD1 | TRBJ2-6 | NA | TRBV28 | 15 | TGTGCCAGCAGTCAAGGGGGCGGTGGGGCCAACGTCCTGACTTTC | CASSQGGGGANVLTF
NA | TRBJ1-4 | NA | TRBV4-2 | 14 | TGTGCCAGCAGCCAAGTGGGAGGGAACGAAAAACTGTTTTTT | CASSQVGGNEKLFF
NA | TRBJ2-1 | NA | TRBV7-9 | 14 | TGTGCCAGCAGCTTAGCCGGGCTCGATAATGAGCAGTTCTTC | CASSLAGLDNEQFF
NA | TRBJ2-5 | NA | TRBV5-1 | 14 | TGCGCCAGCGGCCGGGGCGATTACGCGGAGACCCAGTACTTC | CASGRGDYAETQYF
NA | TRBJ1-5 | NA | TRBV27 | 15 | TGTGCCAGCAGTCCGGACGACGGCATCAATCAGCCCCAGCATTTT | CASSPDDGINQPQHF
TRBD2 | TRBJ2-5 | NA | TRBV3-1/TRBV3-2 | 16 | TGTGCCAGCAGGCGGACTAGCGGGGGGTACCAAGAGACCCAGTACTTC | CASRRTSGGYQETQYF
NA | TRBJ2-3 | NA | TRBV11-2 | 18 | TGTGCCAGCAGCTTAGCCCCTCGCCCGGCGGACGACACAGATACGCAGTATTTT | CASSLAPRPADDTDTQYF
NA | TRBJ1-1 | NA | TRBV18 | 14 | TGTGCCAGCTCACCTAAGGCGTGGGGCACTGAAGCTTTCTTT | CASSPKAWGTEAFF
NA | TRBJ1-2 | NA | TRBV20-1 | 11 | TGCAGTGCCAATGACGGCTATGGCTACACCTTC | CSANDGYGYTF
NA | TRBJ2-1 | NA | TRBV5-4 | 12 | TGTGCCAGCAGCTCAAGGGGTTATGAGCAGTTCTTC | CASSSRGYEQFF
TRBD1 | TRBJ2-2 | NA | TRBV10-3 | 16 | TGTGCCATCAGTGAAAAGGACAGGGGCGTGACCGGGGAGCTGTTTTTT | CAISEKDRGVTGELFF
NA | TRBJ2-7 | NA | TRBV6-5 | 15 | TGTGCCAGCAGTTACTCGACTAGAAGAAGTTACGAGCAGTACTTC | CASSYSTRRSYEQYF
TRBD1 | TRBJ1-6 | NA | TRBV30 | 15 | TGTGCCTGGAGCACGGGACAGGGGGCTAACTCACCCCTCCACTTT | CAWSTGQGANSPLHF
NA | TRBJ2-2 | NA | TRBV6-5 | 12 | TGTGCCAGCAGTTACTCGGGAAGTAAGCTGTTTTTT | CASSYSGSKLFF
NA | TRBJ1-4 | NA | TRBV24-1 | 16 | TGTGCCACCAGTGATTCCGCCGGCGCAACTAATGAAAAACTGTTTTTT | CATSDSAGATNEKLFF
TRBD1 | TRBJ2-3 | NA | TRBV6-6 | 15 | TGTGCCAGCAGTCACGGACAGGGGGCAGCGGATACGCAGTATTTT | CASSHGQGAADTQYF
NA | TRBJ1-5 | NA | TRBV5-1 | 15 | TGCGCCAGCAGCCCCCAGCCAGGTCGCAATCAGCCCCAGCATTTT | CASSPQPGRNQPQHF
TRBD1 | TRBJ2-7 | once | TRBV19 | 13 | TGTGCCAGTAGCCCCGGGACAGCTTACGAGCAGTACTTC | CASSPGTAYEQYF
NA | TRBJ1-3 | NA | TRBV19 | 14 | TGTGCCAGTAGTGCCGAGGTATTTGGAAACACCATATATTTT | CASSAEVFGNTIYF
NA | TRBJ2-3 | few | TRBV13 | 15 | TGTGCCAGCAGCTCCACAGGGAGGAGCACAGATACGCAGTATTTT | CASSSTGRSTDTQYF
NA | TRBJ1-5 | NA | TRBV7-9 | 16 | TGTGCCAGCAGCTTATCGGTAGGGTATAGCAATCAGCCCCAGCATTTT | CASSLSVGYSNQPQHF
TRBD1 | TRBJ2-4 | NA | TRBV19 | 16 | TGTGCCAGTAGTGGTACAGGGGGACAGGCCAAAAACATTCAGTACTTC | CASSGTGGQAKNIQYF
NA | TRBJ1-2 | NA | TRBV24-1 | 12 | TGTGCCACCTCAGAGGGAATCTATGGCTACACCTTC | CATSEGIYGYTF